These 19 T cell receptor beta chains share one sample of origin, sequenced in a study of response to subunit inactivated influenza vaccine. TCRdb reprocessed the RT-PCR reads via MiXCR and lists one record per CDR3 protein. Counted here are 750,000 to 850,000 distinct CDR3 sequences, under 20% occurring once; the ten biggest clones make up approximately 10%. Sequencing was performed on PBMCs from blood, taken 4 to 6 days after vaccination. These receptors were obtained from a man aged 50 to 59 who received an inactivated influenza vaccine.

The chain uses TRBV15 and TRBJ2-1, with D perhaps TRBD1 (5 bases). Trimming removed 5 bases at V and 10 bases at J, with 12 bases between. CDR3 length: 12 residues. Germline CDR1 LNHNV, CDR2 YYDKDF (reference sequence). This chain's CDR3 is CATSGHKQEQFF. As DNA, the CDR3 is TGTGCCACCAGCGGACACAAGCAGGAGCAGTTCTTC.

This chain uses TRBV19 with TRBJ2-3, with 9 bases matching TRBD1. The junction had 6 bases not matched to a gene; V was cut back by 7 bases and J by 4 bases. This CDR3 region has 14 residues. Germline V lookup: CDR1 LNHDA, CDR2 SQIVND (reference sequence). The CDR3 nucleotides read TGTGCCAGTACCCCCGGGACAGGGCCAGATACGCAGTATTTT. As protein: CASTPGTGPDTQYF.

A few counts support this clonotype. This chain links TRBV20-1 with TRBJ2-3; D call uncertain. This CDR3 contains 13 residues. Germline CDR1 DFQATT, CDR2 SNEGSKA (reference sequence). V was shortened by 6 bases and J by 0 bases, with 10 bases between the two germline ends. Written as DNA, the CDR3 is TGCAGTGCCGGCGAGCCCAGCACAGATACGCAGTATTTT. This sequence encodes CSAGEPSTDTQYF.

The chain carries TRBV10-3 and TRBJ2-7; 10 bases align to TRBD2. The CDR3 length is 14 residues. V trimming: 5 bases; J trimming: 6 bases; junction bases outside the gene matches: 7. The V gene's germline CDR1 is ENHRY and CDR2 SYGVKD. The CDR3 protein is CAISLIAGGPEQYF. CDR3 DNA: TGTGCCATCAGTCTGATAGCGGGGGGCCCCGAGCAGTACTTC.

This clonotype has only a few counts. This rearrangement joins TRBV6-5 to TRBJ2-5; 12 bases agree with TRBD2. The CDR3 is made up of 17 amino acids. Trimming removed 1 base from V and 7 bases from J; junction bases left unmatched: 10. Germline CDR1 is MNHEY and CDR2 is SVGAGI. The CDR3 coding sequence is TGTGCCAGCAGTTACTGGGGAGGACTAGCGGGACCATGGACCCAGTACTTC. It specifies CASSYWGGLAGPWTQYF.

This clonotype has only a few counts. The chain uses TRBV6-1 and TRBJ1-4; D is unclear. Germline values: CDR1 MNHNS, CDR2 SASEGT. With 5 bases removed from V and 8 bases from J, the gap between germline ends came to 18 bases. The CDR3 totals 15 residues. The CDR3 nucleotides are TGTGCCAGCAGTCCGCGACATACCTCTGGGGAAAAACTGTTTTTT. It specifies CASSPRHTSGEKLFF.

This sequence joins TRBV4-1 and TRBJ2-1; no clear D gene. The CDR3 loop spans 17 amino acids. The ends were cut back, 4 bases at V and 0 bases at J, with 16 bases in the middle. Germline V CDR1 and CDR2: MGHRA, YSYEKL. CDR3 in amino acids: CASSRSQDADSYNEQFF. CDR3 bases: TGCGCCAGCAGCCGATCCCAGGACGCCGACTCCTACAATGAGCAGTTCTTC.

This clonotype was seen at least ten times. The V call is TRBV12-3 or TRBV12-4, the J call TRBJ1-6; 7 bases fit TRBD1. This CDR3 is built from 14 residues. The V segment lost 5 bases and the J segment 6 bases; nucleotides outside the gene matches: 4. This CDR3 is CASSPTGFNSPLHF. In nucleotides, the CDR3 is TGTGCCAGCAGTCCGACAGGGTTTAATTCACCCCTCCACTTT.

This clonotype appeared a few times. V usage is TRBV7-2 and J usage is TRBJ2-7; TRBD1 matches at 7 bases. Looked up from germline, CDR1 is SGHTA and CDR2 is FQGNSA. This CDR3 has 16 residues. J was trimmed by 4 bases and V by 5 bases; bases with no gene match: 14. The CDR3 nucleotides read TGTGCCAGCAGCGACCTATACAGGGGCTTTCCTTACGAGCAGTACTTC. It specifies CASSDLYRGFPYEQYF.

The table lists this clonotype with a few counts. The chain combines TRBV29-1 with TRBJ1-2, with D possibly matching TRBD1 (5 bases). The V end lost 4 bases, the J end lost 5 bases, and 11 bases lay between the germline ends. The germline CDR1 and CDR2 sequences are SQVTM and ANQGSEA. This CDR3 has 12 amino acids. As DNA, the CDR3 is TGCAGCGTTGTAGGGGATCTATATGGCTACACCTTC. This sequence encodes CSVVGDLYGYTF.

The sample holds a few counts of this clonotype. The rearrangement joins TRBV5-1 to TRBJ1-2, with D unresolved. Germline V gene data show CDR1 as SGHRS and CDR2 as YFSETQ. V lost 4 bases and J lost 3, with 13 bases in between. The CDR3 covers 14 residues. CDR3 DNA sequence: TGCGCCAGCAGCCCGGCCCAGCGGCACTATGGCTACACCTTC. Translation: CASSPAQRHYGYTF.

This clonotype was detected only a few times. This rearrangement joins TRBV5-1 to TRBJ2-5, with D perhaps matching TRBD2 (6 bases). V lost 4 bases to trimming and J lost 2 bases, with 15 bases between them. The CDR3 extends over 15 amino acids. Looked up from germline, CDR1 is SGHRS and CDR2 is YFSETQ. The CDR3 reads CASSDQGLMQETQYF. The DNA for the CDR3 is TGCGCCAGCAGCGACCAAGGACTAATGCAAGAGACCCAGTACTTC.

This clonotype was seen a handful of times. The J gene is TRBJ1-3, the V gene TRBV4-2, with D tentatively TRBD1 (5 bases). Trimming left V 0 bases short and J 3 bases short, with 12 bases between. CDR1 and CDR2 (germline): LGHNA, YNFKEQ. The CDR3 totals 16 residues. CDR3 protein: CASSQDSGQGGNTIYF. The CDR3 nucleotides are TGTGCCAGCAGCCAAGATTCAGGGCAGGGTGGAAACACCATATATTTT.

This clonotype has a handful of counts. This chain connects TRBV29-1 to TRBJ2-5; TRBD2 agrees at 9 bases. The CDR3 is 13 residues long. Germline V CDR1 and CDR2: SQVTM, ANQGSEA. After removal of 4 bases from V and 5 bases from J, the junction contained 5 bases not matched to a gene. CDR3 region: CSVGAGGPETQYF. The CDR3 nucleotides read TGCAGCGTTGGGGCGGGGGGGCCCGAGACCCAGTACTTC.

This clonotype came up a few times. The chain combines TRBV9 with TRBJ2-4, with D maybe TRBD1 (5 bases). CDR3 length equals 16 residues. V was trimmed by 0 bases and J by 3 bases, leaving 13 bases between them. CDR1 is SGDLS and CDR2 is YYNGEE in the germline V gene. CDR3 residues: CASSVGQGFDKNIQYF. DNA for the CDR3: TGTGCCAGCAGCGTAGGTCAGGGTTTTGACAAAAACATTCAGTACTTC.

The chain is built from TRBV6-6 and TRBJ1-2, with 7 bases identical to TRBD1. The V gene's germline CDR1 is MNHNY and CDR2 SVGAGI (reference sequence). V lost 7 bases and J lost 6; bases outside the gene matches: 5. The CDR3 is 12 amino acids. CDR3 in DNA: TGTGCCAGCACCAGACAGGGAGATGGCTACACCTTC. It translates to CASTRQGDGYTF.

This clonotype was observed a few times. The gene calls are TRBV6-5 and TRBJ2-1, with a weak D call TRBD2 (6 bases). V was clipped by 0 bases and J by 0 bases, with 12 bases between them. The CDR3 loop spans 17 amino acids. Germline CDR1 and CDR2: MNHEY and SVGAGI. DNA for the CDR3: TGTGCCAGCAGTTACTCTATGGGGGGAAGCTCCTACAATGAGCAGTTCTTC. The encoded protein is CASSYSMGGSSYNEQFF.

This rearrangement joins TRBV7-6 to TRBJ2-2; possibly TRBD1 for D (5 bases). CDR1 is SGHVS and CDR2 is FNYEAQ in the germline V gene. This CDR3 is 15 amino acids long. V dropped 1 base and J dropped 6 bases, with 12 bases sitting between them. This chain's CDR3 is CASSLVPQGSGELFF. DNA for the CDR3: TGTGCCAGCAGCTTAGTCCCTCAGGGATCCGGGGAGCTGTTTTTT.

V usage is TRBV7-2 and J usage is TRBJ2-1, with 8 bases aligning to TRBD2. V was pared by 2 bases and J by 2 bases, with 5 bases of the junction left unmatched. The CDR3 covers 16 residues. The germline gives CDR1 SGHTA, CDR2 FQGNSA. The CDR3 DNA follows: TGTGCCAGCAGCTTAAACGGGAGGGCCGCCTACAATGAGCAGTTCTTC. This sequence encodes CASSLNGRAAYNEQFF. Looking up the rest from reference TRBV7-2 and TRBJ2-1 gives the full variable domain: GAGVSQSPSNKVTEKGKDVELRCDPISGHTALYWYRQSLGQGLEFLIYFQGNSAPDKSGLPSDRFSAERTGGSVSTLTIQRTQQEDSAVYLCASSLNGRAAYNEQFFGPGTRLTVL.